This T cell receptor (beta chain) was obtained from a study of CD8 T cells in ankylosing spondylitis. This CDR3 comprises 12 residues. The V end was cut by 4 bases, the J end by 4 bases, with 8 bases between. Germline assignment: CDR1 SEHNR and CDR2 FQNEAQ (reference sequence). MiXCR, applied by TCRdb to the 5' RACE reads, yields one record per CDR3 protein. The sample shows 100,000 to 150,000 distinct CDR3 sequences, roughly a sixth of them seen only once. Whole-study findings and limits: A TCR beta motif of 7 to 9 highly homologous variants seemed to mark ankylosing spondylitis blood. Some of the motif variants had earlier been found in reactive arthritis patients' fluid and blood.

In the case of this clonotype: No antigen is known for it.

Sequencing was carried out using blood, either unsorted or a sorted T cell fraction (not recorded which). The TCR comes from a male donor with ankylosing spondylitis. The chain employs TRBV7-9 and TRBJ2-7; D remains unclear. In DNA, the CDR3 is TGTGCCAGCAGCTCCCCTTTTTACGAGCAGTACTTC. Its protein is CASSSPFYEQYF.